This T cell receptor beta chain was found in a study of shared clonotypes between healthy human individuals. Study at large: The donor group consisted of a couple of women and a few men, aged 18 to 49.

Sequencing was performed with immunoSEQ multiplex PCR; in TCRdb, only in-frame clones are kept and a portion is missing. The table includes 1,500,000 or so clones, about 98.5% detected once. Trimming shortened V by 3 bases and J by 0 bases, and 12 bases separated the two germline ends. The CDR3 runs to 15 residues. Germline V gives CDR1 SGHTS, CDR2 YDEGEE. Sequencing input: naive CD4+ T cells sorted from blood. Subset denoted: CD45RA+ positively selected. The TCR comes from a young man in good health. This sequence joins TRBV5-8 and TRBJ1-1; D gene ambiguous. The CDR3 region has the DNA TGTGCCAGCAGCTCCTCCCCGGGTGTGAACACTGAAGCTTTCTTT. Its protein product is CASSSSPGVNTEAFF.